Listed below are T cell receptor beta chains from one sample, sequenced in a study of blood T cell repertoires in COVID-19. Libraries were prepared by immunoSEQ multiplex PCR; TCRdb keeps only in-frame clonotypes and omits some of them. The data hold 250,000 to 350,000 clones, with more than 70% observed a single time. The specimen was peripheral blood. The source is a woman in her 50s who had recovered from COVID-19. CDR3s include the opening cysteine and the closing phenylalanine or tryptophan. D genes are given only for firm matches. The size of a clone is reported for some rows only, either as once, few or many, or as a class for expanded clones.

d_gene: .
v_gene: TRBV3-1/TRBV3-2
abundance: .
j_gene: TRBJ1-2
CDR3aa: CASSQVRLTGLGYTF
CDR3nt: TGTGCCAGCAGCCAAGTTCGTCTAACAGGCCTTGGCTACACCTTC

d_gene: .
v_gene: TRBV7-2
abundance: .
j_gene: TRBJ2-5
CDR3aa: CASSFQAMETQYF
CDR3nt: TGTGCCAGCAGCTTTCAGGCCATGGAGACCCAGTACTTC

d_gene: TRBD2
v_gene: TRBV4-1
abundance: .
j_gene: TRBJ2-1
CDR3aa: CASSQLAGSYNEQFF
CDR3nt: TGCGCCAGCAGCCAACTAGCGGGGTCCTACAATGAGCAGTTCTTC

d_gene: TRBD2
v_gene: TRBV11-3
abundance: few
j_gene: TRBJ2-1
CDR3aa: CASSLAGLSNEQFF
CDR3nt: TGTGCCAGCAGCTTAGCGGGACTATCCAATGAGCAGTTCTTC

d_gene: .
v_gene: TRBV6-5
abundance: once
j_gene: TRBJ1-2
CDR3aa: CASSYSGGILGYTF
CDR3nt: TGTGCCAGCAGTTACTCGGGAGGGATCTTGGGCTACACCTTC

d_gene: TRBD2
v_gene: TRBV19
abundance: .
j_gene: TRBJ2-3
CDR3aa: CASSIGLARSDTQYF
CDR3nt: TGTGCCAGTAGTATAGGACTAGCGAGATCAGATACGCAGTATTTT

d_gene: .
v_gene: TRBV7-2
abundance: .
j_gene: TRBJ1-6
CDR3aa: CASSPGVNSPLHF
CDR3nt: TGTGCCAGCAGTCCCGGGGTTAATTCACCCCTCCACTTT

d_gene: TRBD2
v_gene: TRBV11-2
abundance: .
j_gene: TRBJ2-3
CDR3aa: CASSRGLATDTQYF
CDR3nt: TGTGCCAGCAGCCGAGGACTAGCGACAGATACGCAGTATTTT

d_gene: .
v_gene: TRBV6-5
abundance: few
j_gene: TRBJ1-1
CDR3aa: CASISGWDTEAFF
CDR3nt: TGTGCCAGCATCTCAGGTTGGGACACTGAAGCTTTCTTT

d_gene: TRBD2
v_gene: TRBV10-1
abundance: .
j_gene: TRBJ2-3
CDR3aa: CASSETSGGPFSTDTQYF
CDR3nt: TGCGCCAGCAGTGAGACTAGCGGGGGTCCCTTTTCCACAGATACGCAGTATTTT

d_gene: TRBD2
v_gene: TRBV20-1
abundance: .
j_gene: TRBJ2-1
CDR3aa: CSASPGGLAGIEQFF
CDR3nt: TGCAGTGCTAGTCCGGGCGGACTAGCGGGAATTGAGCAGTTCTTC

d_gene: TRBD1
v_gene: TRBV10-3
abundance: .
j_gene: TRBJ1-5
CDR3aa: CAISPSGTGDQPQHF
CDR3nt: TGTGCCATCAGCCCCTCCGGGACAGGGGATCAGCCCCAGCATTTT

d_gene: TRBD1
v_gene: TRBV19
abundance: .
j_gene: TRBJ2-7
CDR3aa: CASSKARGTGYEQYF
CDR3nt: TGTGCCAGTAGTAAGGCCCGGGGGACAGGGTACGAGCAGTACTTC

d_gene: .
v_gene: TRBV28
abundance: .
j_gene: TRBJ1-5
CDR3aa: CAGGVNSNQPQHF
CDR3nt: TGTGCCGGAGGAGTTAATAGCAATCAGCCCCAGCATTTT

d_gene: TRBD1
v_gene: TRBV27
abundance: .
j_gene: TRBJ1-1
CDR3aa: CASSFSSLQGVAFF
CDR3nt: TGTGCCAGCAGTTTTTCTTCCTTACAGGGGGTAGCTTTCTTT

d_gene: TRBD2
v_gene: TRBV5-4
abundance: .
j_gene: TRBJ2-7
CDR3aa: CASSFLAGGSYEQYF
CDR3nt: TGTGCCAGCAGCTTTTTAGCGGGAGGCTCCTACGAGCAGTACTTC

d_gene: .
v_gene: TRBV15
abundance: .
j_gene: TRBJ2-5
CDR3aa: CATSRDGEPVQETQYF
CDR3nt: TGTGCCACCAGCAGAGATGGGGAGCCAGTTCAAGAGACCCAGTACTTC

d_gene: TRBD2
v_gene: TRBV6-2/TRBV6-3
abundance: .
j_gene: TRBJ2-7
CDR3aa: CASSSAGGPADEQYF
CDR3nt: TGTGCCAGCAGTTCAGCGGGAGGGCCGGCCGACGAGCAGTACTTC

d_gene: .
v_gene: TRBV7-9
abundance: .
j_gene: TRBJ2-3
CDR3aa: CASSTPDSRPTDTQYF
CDR3nt: TGTGCCAGCAGCACCCCGGACAGCCGCCCAACAGATACGCAGTATTTT

d_gene: .
v_gene: TRBV5-1
abundance: few
j_gene: TRBJ2-3
CDR3aa: CASNGGGSPDTQYF
CDR3nt: TGCGCCAGCAATGGTGGGGGGAGCCCAGATACGCAGTATTTT

d_gene: .
v_gene: TRBV6-6
abundance: .
j_gene: TRBJ1-2
CDR3aa: CASTPAAGGYGYTF
CDR3nt: TGTGCCAGCACCCCTGCCGCCGGGGGGTATGGCTACACCTTC

d_gene: .
v_gene: TRBV5-1
abundance: .
j_gene: TRBJ2-6
CDR3aa: CASSFVSTGANVLTF
CDR3nt: TGCGCCAGCAGCTTTGTGAGTACTGGGGCCAACGTCCTGACTTTC

d_gene: .
v_gene: TRBV6-1
abundance: once
j_gene: TRBJ2-2
CDR3aa: CASSEVDSLGELFF
CDR3nt: TGTGCCAGCAGTGAAGTCGACAGTTTGGGGGAGCTGTTTTTT

d_gene: .
v_gene: TRBV6-5
abundance: .
j_gene: TRBJ2-3
CDR3aa: CASSPSGVSTDTQYF
CDR3nt: TGTGCCAGCAGTCCGAGCGGAGTTAGCACAGATACGCAGTATTTT

d_gene: .
v_gene: TRBV27
abundance: .
j_gene: TRBJ2-3
CDR3aa: CASRIQGADTQYF
CDR3nt: TGTGCCAGCAGGATACAGGGCGCAGATACGCAGTATTTT

d_gene: .
v_gene: TRBV30
abundance: .
j_gene: TRBJ1-5
CDR3aa: CAWSVTGIQPQHF
CDR3nt: TGTGCCTGGAGTGTTACGGGGATTCAGCCCCAGCATTTT

d_gene: .
v_gene: TRBV30
abundance: .
j_gene: TRBJ2-5
CDR3aa: CALKVRGTQETQYF
CDR3nt: TGTGCCTTGAAAGTACGGGGAACACAAGAGACCCAGTACTTC

d_gene: .
v_gene: TRBV6-6
abundance: .
j_gene: TRBJ1-3
CDR3aa: CASSYAPTGSGNTIYF
CDR3nt: TGTGCCAGCAGTTACGCGCCGACAGGAAGTGGAAACACCATATATTTT

d_gene: TRBD2
v_gene: TRBV15
abundance: .
j_gene: TRBJ2-1
CDR3aa: CATSRDRVAGGNEQFF
CDR3nt: TGTGCCACCAGCAGAGATAGGGTAGCGGGGGGTAATGAGCAGTTCTTC

d_gene: .
v_gene: TRBV28
abundance: .
j_gene: TRBJ2-3
CDR3aa: CASSITTGYSGTDTQYF
CDR3nt: TGTGCCAGCAGTATCACGACAGGATATAGCGGCACAGATACGCAGTATTTT

d_gene: .
v_gene: TRBV10-2
abundance: .
j_gene: TRBJ2-7
CDR3aa: CASSLASRGEQYF
CDR3nt: TGCGCCAGCAGCCTCGCTAGCCGGGGCGAGCAGTACTTC

d_gene: TRBD1
v_gene: TRBV6-5
abundance: .
j_gene: TRBJ2-1
CDR3aa: CASSRTGHEQFF
CDR3nt: TGTGCCAGCAGCAGGACAGGGCATGAGCAGTTCTTC

d_gene: .
v_gene: TRBV14
abundance: .
j_gene: TRBJ2-1
CDR3aa: CASSQDPDYPSYNEQFF
CDR3nt: TGTGCCAGCAGCCAAGACCCGGACTACCCGTCCTACAATGAGCAGTTCTTC

d_gene: TRBD2
v_gene: TRBV19
abundance: few
j_gene: TRBJ2-3
CDR3aa: CASRAIYGLAVTDTQYF
CDR3nt: TGTGCCAGTAGGGCTATTTACGGACTAGCGGTCACAGATACGCAGTATTTT